The clone carrying this T cell receptor beta chain showed up many times. Its target is unknown. Unique molecular identifiers were incorporated when the TCRbeta library was constructed. TCRdb reanalysed the PCR reads using MiXCR and keeps one entry per CDR3 protein. Here the sample spans 100,000 or so distinct CDR3 sequences, roughly 6% being singletons. This sample is drawn from a study of T-cell reconstitution after alpha-beta-depleted transplantation in children. Study-wide findings and caveats: Surviving recipient T cells and thymic progenitors produced the high day-60 TCRbeta diversity seen in some patients. Newly generated T cells supplied most T-cell counts and diversity one year post-transplant. Where alpha-beta T cells came from about two months after transplant was reportedly several hundred expanded graft clones.

This CDR3 region has 12 residues. The germline V gene encodes CDR1 SGDLS and CDR2 YYNGEE. The germline V and J ends were trimmed by 4 bases and 5 bases, with 7 bases remaining between them. V is TRBV9 and J is TRBJ2-1; no clear D gene. The TCR comes from a female patient aged 2-9 years who had a stem cell transplant for Fanconi anemia, so the T cells may come from the graft donor. This material consisted of PBMCs, mostly from graft donor cells, taken 60 days after TCRalphabeta/CD19-depleted stem cell transplant. In nucleotides, the CDR3 is TGTGCCAGCAGCCAATCGAACAATGAGCAGTTCTTC. Translated: CASSQSNNEQFF.